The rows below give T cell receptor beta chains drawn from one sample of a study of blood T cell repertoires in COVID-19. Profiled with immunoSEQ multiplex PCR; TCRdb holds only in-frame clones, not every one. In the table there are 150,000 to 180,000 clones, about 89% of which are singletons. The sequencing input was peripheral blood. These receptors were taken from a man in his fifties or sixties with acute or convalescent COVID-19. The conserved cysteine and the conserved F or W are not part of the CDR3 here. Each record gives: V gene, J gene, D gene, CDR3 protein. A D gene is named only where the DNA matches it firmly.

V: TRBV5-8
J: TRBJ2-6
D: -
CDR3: ASTGGWVSGANVLT

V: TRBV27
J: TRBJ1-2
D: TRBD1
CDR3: ASSPTSGTGNYGYT

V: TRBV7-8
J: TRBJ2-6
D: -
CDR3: ASSLGQAGANVLT

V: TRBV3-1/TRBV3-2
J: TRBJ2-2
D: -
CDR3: ASARETDTGELF

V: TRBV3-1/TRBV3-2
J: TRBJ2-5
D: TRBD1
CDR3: ASSPLLPQGALSETQY

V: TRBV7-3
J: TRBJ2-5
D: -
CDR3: ASSLSSGETQY

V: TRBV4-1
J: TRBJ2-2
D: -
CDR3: ASSQVLGRGNTGELF

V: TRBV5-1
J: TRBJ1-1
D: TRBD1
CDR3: ASSSFGQGEGTEAF

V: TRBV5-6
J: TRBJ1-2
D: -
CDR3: ASSPGRGNYGYT

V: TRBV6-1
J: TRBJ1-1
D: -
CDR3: ASSEVPGDTEAF

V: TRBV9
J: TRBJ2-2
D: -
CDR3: ASSVVPSVNTGELF

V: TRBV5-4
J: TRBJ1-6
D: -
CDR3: ASRPGESSYNSPLH

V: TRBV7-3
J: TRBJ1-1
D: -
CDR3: ASSLVGGSVLTEAF

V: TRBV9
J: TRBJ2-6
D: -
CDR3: ASSSYSSGANVLT

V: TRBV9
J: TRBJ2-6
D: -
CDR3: ASSVTGRPGANVLT

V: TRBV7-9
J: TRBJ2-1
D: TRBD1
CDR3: ASSYRGNRGQGNEQF

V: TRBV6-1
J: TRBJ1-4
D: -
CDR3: ASSESTGTGREKLF